This T cell receptor (beta chain) was identified in a study of T cell responses to AZD1222 COVID-19 vaccine. Trimming left V 3 bases short and J 2 bases short, with 10 bases between. CDR3 size: 13 residues. Germline-derived CDR1 and CDR2 are GTSNPN and SVGIG (reference sequence). Broader study findings: White British people made up most donors, females outnumbered males, and clonal diversity was possibly underestimated. Baseline serostatus was positive in only 5 to 7 AZD1222 recipients.

Only in-frame clones appear in the TCRdb table, and some are missing; sequencing was by immunoSEQ multiplex PCR. The profile shows about 78,000 clones, about nine tenths of them singletons. A word on this clone: Its antigen is not identified.

This chain joins TRBV30 and TRBJ1-2, with a possible D match to TRBD1 (5 bases). This sequence was found in an adult who received the AZD1222 COVID-19 vaccine. The sequences come from peripheral blood, collected 28 days after the second AZD1222 dose. CDR3 DNA sequence: TGTGCCTGGAGCCGGGACGAGAACTATGGCTACACCTTC. It codes for CAWSRDENYGYTF.